Below are 2 T cell receptor beta chains sequenced from a single sample in a study of CD8 T cells in ankylosing spondylitis (dated by TCRdb to the late 2010s). The library was produced with 5' RACE. Reads for this sample came from an Illumina HiSeq 2500. The public reads were reanalyzed by TCRdb: fastp trimming at Q25, MiXCR alignment, in-frame beta chains only. Duplicate CDR3 protein sequences are folded into a single record with the most common DNA and genes. Across this sample there are around 340,000 distinct CDR3 sequences, with 14% to 15% seen only once. The leading ten clones occupy less than 1.1% of the sample. Input material: blood, either unsorted or a sorted T cell fraction (not recorded which). The receptor set was obtained from a male donor with ankylosing spondylitis or in good health (not recorded which).

This clonotype was seen more than once but under ten times. V and J are TRBV20-1 and TRBJ1-4; 7 bases line up with TRBD1. Germline V gives CDR1 DFQATT, CDR2 SNEGSKA (reference sequence). Trimming took 2 bases from V and 5 from J; bases not matched to a gene: 2. There are 13 residues in the CDR3. The CDR3 DNA sequence: TGCAGTGCTAGACAGGACAGGAATGAAAAACTGTTTTTT. Its translation is CSARQDRNEKLFF.

This sequence joins TRBV7-9 and TRBJ2-1; D remains ambiguous. The CDR3 is made up of 12 amino acids. Germline-derived CDR1 and CDR2 are SEHNR and FQNEAQ (reference sequence). Deletions cut 1 base from V and 13 bases from J, with 11 bases between. For the CDR3, the DNA is TGTGCCAGCAGCTTAGAATACTGGGGACAGTTCTTC. As protein: CASSLEYWGQFF.